This TCR beta chain was recorded in a study of Ad26.COV2.S vaccination and SARS-CoV-2 variants. Background on the study: Recipients of Ad26.COV2.S got it intramuscularly, once or twice 56 days apart.

Repertoires were generated with immunoSEQ multiplex PCR, while TCRdb's copy carries only in-frame clones and drops some. The top ten hold about 1.5% of the sample, which has fewer than 800,000 clones, 70% to 90% seen once. Treatment in this sample: about 20 received Ad26.COV2.S at low or high dose, single or two shots; 5 received placebo; per-sample allocation not given. After the first vaccine or placebo injection, samples were drawn on day 63. The study's findings and limits: People given the vaccine had a wider spike-specific TCR breadth than placebo recipients did.

CDR1 and CDR2 (germline): KGHSH, LQKENI. V dropped 3 bases and J dropped 10 bases, with 18 bases sitting between them. This CDR3 has 14 residues. The sample holds one count of this clone. Its cognate antigen is unknown. This receptor was obtained from a person aged 18-65 years who received the Ad26.COV2.S COVID-19 vaccine or a placebo. The rearrangement uses TRBV18 and TRBJ1-1, with D unclear. The source was peripheral blood, collected in a trial of Ad26.COV2.S vaccine versus placebo. DNA of the CDR3: TGTGCCAGCTCACCTATGGAGAAATGGGCGGCAGCTTTCTTT. It translates to CASSPMEKWAAAFF. The whole variable domain, filled in from reference TRBV18 and TRBJ1-1, reads NAGVMQNPRHLVRRRGQEARLRCSPMKGHSHVYWYRQLPEEGLKFMVYLQKENIIDESGMPKERFSAEFPKEGPSILRIQQVVRGDSAAYFCASSPMEKWAAAFFGQGTRLTVV.